Listed below are T cell receptor beta chains from one sample, sequenced in a study of shared clonotypes between healthy human individuals. TCRdb's table, derived via immunoSEQ multiplex PCR, lists solely in-frame clones and lacks some. The sample contains a few million clones, just over 90% of which appear only once. The sequencing sample was made of naive CD4+ T cells sorted from blood. The receptors derive from a man aged 18 to 29 in good health. CDR3s include the opening cysteine and the closing phenylalanine or tryptophan. The D gene is left open where the match is weak. Clone size is given for some rows only: seen once, a few or many times, or a class if the clone is expanded.

DNA	CDR3	D	size	J	V
TGCGCCAGCAGCGGGGACAGGGGGAGGCAGTACTTC	CASSGDRGRQYF	TRBD1	.	TRBJ2-7	TRBV5-1
TGTGCCAGCAGTGATTATGTCCTTGGAGGAACGGAGACCCAGTACTTC	CASSDYVLGGTETQYF	.	once	TRBJ2-5	TRBV2
TGTGCCAGCAGCCCTAGGACAGGGGGGTCGGGCGAGCAGTACTTC	CASSPRTGGSGEQYF	TRBD1	.	TRBJ2-7	TRBV5-6
TGTGCCAGCAGCCCTCCGGGGAGCTCTGGGGCCAACGTCCTGACTTTC	CASSPPGSSGANVLTF	.	.	TRBJ2-6	TRBV7-8
TGTGCCAGCAGTGATCCGACAGGGTTGAATCAGCCCCAGCATTTT	CASSDPTGLNQPQHF	TRBD1	few	TRBJ1-5	TRBV28
TGTGCCAGCACTTTGCTCACTGAAGCTTTCTTT	CASTLLTEAFF	.	few	TRBJ1-1	TRBV2
TGTGCCAGCTCACTGAGACAGGGGGCCGACGAGCAGTACTTC	CASSLRQGADEQYF	TRBD1	.	TRBJ2-7	TRBV18
TGTGCCAGCAGGAGACAGGTTGGCGAGCAGTACTTC	CASRRQVGEQYF	.	.	TRBJ2-7	TRBV6-5
TGTGCCAGCAGCTTACAGGGGGCGATTTACAATGAGCAGTTCTTC	CASSLQGAIYNEQFF	TRBD1	.	TRBJ2-1	TRBV7-8
TGTGCCAGCAGCCAAGTCCCCGACAGCTCCCGCGCAGATACGCAGTATTTT	CASSQVPDSSRADTQYF	.	.	TRBJ2-3	TRBV14
TGTGCCAGCAGCTTGCTAGGGGTAAGCAATCAGCCCCAGCATTTT	CASSLLGVSNQPQHF	.	.	TRBJ1-5	TRBV5-6
TGTGCCAGCAGTTCAGGGGGGATTGCCGAAGCTTTCTTT	CASSSGGIAEAFF	TRBD1	.	TRBJ1-1	TRBV6-5
TGCGCCAGCAGCCAAGAACAGGGGGGCACTGAAGCTTTCTTT	CASSQEQGGTEAFF	TRBD1	.	TRBJ1-1	TRBV5-1
TGTGCCAGCAGCCCAGCTTATTCAGTCTCTGGGGCCAACGTCCTGACTTTC	CASSPAYSVSGANVLTF	.	.	TRBJ2-6	TRBV7-9
TGTGCCATCAGTGAGTCGAAACTAGCCTACCCAGATACGCAGTATTTT	CAISESKLAYPDTQYF	.	.	TRBJ2-3	TRBV10-3
TGTGCCAGTACTTGGACAGGGGGCTATGGCTACACCTTC	CASTWTGGYGYTF	TRBD1	.	TRBJ1-2	TRBV19
TGTGCCAGCAGCTTAGGCGGGGGGGTCGCCTACAATGAGCAGTTCTTC	CASSLGGGVAYNEQFF	TRBD2	.	TRBJ2-1	TRBV7-2
TGTGCCAGCAGCTCTACAAGTGAAGCTTTCTTT	CASSSTSEAFF	.	.	TRBJ1-1	TRBV12-1
TGTGCCAGCAACCAAGGGACTAGCAATGAGCAGTTCTTC	CASNQGTSNEQFF	TRBD2	.	TRBJ2-1	TRBV6-6
TGTGCCAGCAATCTTGAGCGGGGGGGCCTCTGGGAGACCCAGTACTTC	CASNLERGGLWETQYF	.	.	TRBJ2-5	TRBV21-1
TGTGCCTGGAGTGTACGACTAGCGTTGAACACCGGGGAGCTGTTTTTT	CAWSVRLALNTGELFF	TRBD2	.	TRBJ2-2	TRBV30
TGCAGCGTCCGAAGGGTAGGAGGAAACACCATATATTTT	CSVRRVGGNTIYF	.	.	TRBJ1-3	TRBV29-1
TGCAGTGCTCTCCCGACAGGAGGCTACACCTTC	CSALPTGGYTF	.	.	TRBJ1-2	TRBV20-1
TGTGCCAGCAGACAACTGGCGGGGAGTCGCCAGCCCCAGCATTTT	CASRQLAGSRQPQHF	.	.	TRBJ1-5	TRBV6-6
TGTGCCAGCAGCTTACTACAGGTCGGGAACTATGGCTACACCTTC	CASSLLQVGNYGYTF	.	.	TRBJ1-2	TRBV7-2
TGTGCCACTGGGGGAGAGGCTGGGTATGGCTACACCTTC	CATGGEAGYGYTF	.	.	TRBJ1-2	TRBV5-4
TGTGCCACCAGCAGAGGACTAGCGGGAGTCACAGATACGCAGTATTTT	CATSRGLAGVTDTQYF	TRBD2	.	TRBJ2-3	TRBV15
TGTGCCAGCAGCCAGGACAGAAACTATGGCTACACCTTC	CASSQDRNYGYTF	.	.	TRBJ1-2	TRBV14
TGTGCCAGCAGTTTGACACCTTTAAGCACAGATACGCAGTATTTT	CASSLTPLSTDTQYF	.	.	TRBJ2-3	TRBV27
TGTGCCAGCAGCTTACAGGGGGCCAGCTATGGCTACACCTTC	CASSLQGASYGYTF	TRBD1	few	TRBJ1-2	TRBV5-6
TGTGCCAGCAGCTTAGGTGGGACAGTCCAAGAGACCCAGTACTTC	CASSLGGTVQETQYF	TRBD1	.	TRBJ2-5	TRBV11-2
TGCACCAGCAATCAACCCGGACTAGCGGGAGGAGGCCAAGAGACCCAGTACTTC	CTSNQPGLAGGGQETQYF	.	.	TRBJ2-5	TRBV1
TGTGCCAGCAGCTTAATATCTTTACCTGAGCAGTTCTTC	CASSLISLPEQFF	.	.	TRBJ2-1	TRBV7-8
TGTGCCAGCAGCCCATCCTCCGCAACTAATGAAAAACTGTTTTTT	CASSPSSATNEKLFF	.	.	TRBJ1-4	TRBV16
TGTGCCAGCAGGTCCACTTTCTACGAGCAGTACTTC	CASRSTFYEQYF	.	.	TRBJ2-7	TRBV7-2
TGTGCCAGCTCACCGAGTGGTGGGTACGAGCAGTACTTC	CASSPSGGYEQYF	.	.	TRBJ2-7	TRBV18
TGCGCCAGCAGCTTGGGGCCAGAGAACACCGGGGAGCTGTTTTTT	CASSLGPENTGELFF	.	.	TRBJ2-2	TRBV5-1
TGCAGCGTTGACGGGACGGGGAGCACAGATACGCAGTATTTT	CSVDGTGSTDTQYF	.	once	TRBJ2-3	TRBV29-1
TGCGCCAGCAGTGAAGAACAGGGGCCGAGACAGCCCCAGCATTTT	CASSEEQGPRQPQHF	TRBD1	.	TRBJ1-5	TRBV10-2
TGTGCCAGCAGCCAATCCGGAGATACGCAGTATTTT	CASSQSGDTQYF	.	.	TRBJ2-3	TRBV14
TGTGCCAGCAGCTTGGAACCCCACAAGAATTCACCCCTCCACTTT	CASSLEPHKNSPLHF	.	once	TRBJ1-6	TRBV5-4
TGCGCCAGCAGCTTCGGGTCCAAAGATACGCAGTATTTT	CASSFGSKDTQYF	.	once	TRBJ2-3	TRBV5-1
TGTGCCAGCAGCTTAGAGGGCAGGTCCTACAATGAGCAGTTCTTC	CASSLEGRSYNEQFF	.	once	TRBJ2-1	TRBV5-4
TGTGCCATCAGTGAGTCCGGGGCTCTCAATCAGCCCCAGCATTTT	CAISESGALNQPQHF	.	.	TRBJ1-5	TRBV10-3